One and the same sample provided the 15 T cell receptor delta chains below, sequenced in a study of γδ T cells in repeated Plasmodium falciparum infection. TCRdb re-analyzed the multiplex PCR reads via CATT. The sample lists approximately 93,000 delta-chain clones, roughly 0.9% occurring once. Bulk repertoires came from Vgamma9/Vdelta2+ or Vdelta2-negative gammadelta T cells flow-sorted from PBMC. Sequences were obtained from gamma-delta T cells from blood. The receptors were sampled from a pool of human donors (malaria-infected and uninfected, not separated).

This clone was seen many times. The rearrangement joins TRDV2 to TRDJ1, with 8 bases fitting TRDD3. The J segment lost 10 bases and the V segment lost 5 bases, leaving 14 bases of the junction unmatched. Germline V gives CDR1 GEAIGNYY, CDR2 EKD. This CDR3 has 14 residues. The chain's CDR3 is CACVQLTGDTGLIF. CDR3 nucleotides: TGTGCCTGTGTCCAACTTACTGGGGATACCGGACTCATCTTT.

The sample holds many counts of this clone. CDR3 sequence: CALGEQGLPTNEKLGDRSDKLIF. The CDR3 DNA follows: TGTGCTCTTGGGGAACAAGGCCTTCCTACGAACGAAAAACTGGGGGATAGGAGCGATAAACTCATCTTT. The chain combines TRDV1 with TRDJ1; 11 nucleotides align to TRDD3. V shed 1 base, J shed 4 bases, and the junction held 26 bases outside the gene matches. This CDR3 is built from 23 residues. The germline V gene has CDR1 TSWWSYY and CDR2 QGS.

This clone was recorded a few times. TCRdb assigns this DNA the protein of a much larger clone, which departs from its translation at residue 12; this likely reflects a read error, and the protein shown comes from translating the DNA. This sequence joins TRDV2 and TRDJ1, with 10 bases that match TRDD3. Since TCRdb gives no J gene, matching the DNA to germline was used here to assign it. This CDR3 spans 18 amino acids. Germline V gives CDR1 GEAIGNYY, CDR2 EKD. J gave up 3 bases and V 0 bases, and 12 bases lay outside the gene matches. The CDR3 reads CACDTVGTGGSFPDKLIF. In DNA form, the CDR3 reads TGTGCCTGTGACACCGTCGGTACTGGGGGATCCTTCCCCGATAAACTCATCTTT.

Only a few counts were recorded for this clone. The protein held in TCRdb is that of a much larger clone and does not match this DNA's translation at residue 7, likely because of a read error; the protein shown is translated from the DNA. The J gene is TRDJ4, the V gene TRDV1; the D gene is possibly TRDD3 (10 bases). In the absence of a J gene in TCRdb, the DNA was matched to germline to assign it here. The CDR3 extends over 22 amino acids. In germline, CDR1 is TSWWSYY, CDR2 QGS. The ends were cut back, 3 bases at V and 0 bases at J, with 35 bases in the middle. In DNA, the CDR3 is TGTGCTCTTGGGGACCCACACCTTCCTACGATGTCTACTGGGGGATCGGCCAGACCCCTGATCTTT. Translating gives CALGDPHLPTMSTGGSARPLIF.

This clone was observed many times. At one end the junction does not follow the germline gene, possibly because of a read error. CDR3 amino acids: CALGEPLRLLHLRVPYTDKPIF. The CDR3 nucleotides are TGTGCTCTTGGGGAACCTCTACGCCTTCTCCACCTCAGAGTCCCCTACACCGATAAACCCATCTTT. J is TRDJ1 and V is TRDV1, with D perhaps TRDD2 (5 bases). The CDR3 runs to 22 residues. CDR1 and CDR2 from the germline V gene are TSWWSYY and QGS.

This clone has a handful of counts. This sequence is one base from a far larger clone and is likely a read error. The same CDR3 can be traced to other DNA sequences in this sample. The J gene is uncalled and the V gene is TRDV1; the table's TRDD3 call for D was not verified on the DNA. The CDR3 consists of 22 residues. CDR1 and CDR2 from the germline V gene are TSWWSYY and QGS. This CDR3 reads CALGEETSYLSWGLRYTDKLIF. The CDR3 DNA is TGTGCTCTTGGGGAGGAGACTTCCTACCTGAGCTGGGGGCTTCGGTACACCGATAAGCTCATCTTT.

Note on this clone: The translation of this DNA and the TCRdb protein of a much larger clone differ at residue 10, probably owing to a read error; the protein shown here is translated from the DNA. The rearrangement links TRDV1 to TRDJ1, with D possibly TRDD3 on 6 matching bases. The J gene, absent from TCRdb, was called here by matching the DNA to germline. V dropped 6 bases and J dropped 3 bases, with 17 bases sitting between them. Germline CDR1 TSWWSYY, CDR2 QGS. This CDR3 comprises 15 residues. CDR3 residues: CALGYPGYLADKLIF. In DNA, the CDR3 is TGTGCTCTTGGTTACCCAGGATACCTGGCCGATAAACTCATCTTT.

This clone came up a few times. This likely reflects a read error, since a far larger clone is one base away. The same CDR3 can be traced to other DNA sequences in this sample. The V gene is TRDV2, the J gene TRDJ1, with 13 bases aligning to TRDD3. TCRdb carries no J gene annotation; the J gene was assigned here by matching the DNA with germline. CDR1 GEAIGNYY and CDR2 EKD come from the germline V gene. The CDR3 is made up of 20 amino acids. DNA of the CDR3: TGCGCCTGTGACTCCGGGGCGGACTGGGGGATACGCGGGAGGACCGATAAACTCATCTTT. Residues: CACDSGADWGIRGRTDKLIF.

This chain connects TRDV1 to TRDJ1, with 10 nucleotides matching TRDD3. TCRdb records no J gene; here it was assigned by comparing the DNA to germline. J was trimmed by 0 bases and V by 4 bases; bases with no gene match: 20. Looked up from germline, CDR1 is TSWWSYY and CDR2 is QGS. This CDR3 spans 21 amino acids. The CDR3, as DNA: TGTGCTCTTGGGGGGCCCTACGCCCAACTGGGGGATCCGGGTTACACCGATAAACTCATCTTT. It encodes CALGGPYAQLGDPGYTDKLIF.

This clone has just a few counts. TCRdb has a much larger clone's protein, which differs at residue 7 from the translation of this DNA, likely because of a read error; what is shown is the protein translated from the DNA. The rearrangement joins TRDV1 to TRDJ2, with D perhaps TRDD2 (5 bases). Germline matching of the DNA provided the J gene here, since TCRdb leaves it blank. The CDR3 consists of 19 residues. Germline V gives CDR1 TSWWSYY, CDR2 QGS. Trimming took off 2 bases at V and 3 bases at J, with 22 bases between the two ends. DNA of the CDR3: TGTGCTCTTGGGGAAAAATTGGCCTTCACTCAGCGGATGACAGCACAACTCTTCTTT. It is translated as CALGEKLAFTQRMTAQLFF.

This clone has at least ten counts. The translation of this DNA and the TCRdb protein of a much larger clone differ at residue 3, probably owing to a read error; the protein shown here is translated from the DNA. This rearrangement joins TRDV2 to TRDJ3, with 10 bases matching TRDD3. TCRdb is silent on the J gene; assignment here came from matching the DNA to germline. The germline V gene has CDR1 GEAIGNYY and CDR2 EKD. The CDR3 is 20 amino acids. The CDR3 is CARDATGGSARSWDTRQMFF. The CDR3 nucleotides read TGTGCCCGTGACGCGACTGGGGGATCAGCTCGCTCCTGGGACACCCGACAGATGTTTTTC.

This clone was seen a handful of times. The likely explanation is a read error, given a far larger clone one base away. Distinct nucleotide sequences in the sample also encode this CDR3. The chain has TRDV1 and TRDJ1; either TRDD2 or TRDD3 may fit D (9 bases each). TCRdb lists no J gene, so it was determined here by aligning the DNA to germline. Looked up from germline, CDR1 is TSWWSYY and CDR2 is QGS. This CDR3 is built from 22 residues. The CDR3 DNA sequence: TGCGCTCTTGGGGAGCCCGGCCTTCCTACGTTCTTGGGGGATAGGGGCACCGATAAACTCATCTTT. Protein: CALGEPGLPTFLGDRGTDKLIF.

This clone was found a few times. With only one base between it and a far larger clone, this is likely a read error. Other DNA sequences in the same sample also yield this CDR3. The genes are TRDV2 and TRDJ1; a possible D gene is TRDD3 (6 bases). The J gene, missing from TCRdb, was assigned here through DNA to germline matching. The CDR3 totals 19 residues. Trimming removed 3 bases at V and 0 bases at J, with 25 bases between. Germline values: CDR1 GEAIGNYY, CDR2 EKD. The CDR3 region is CACDFNGPGPGEYTDKLIF. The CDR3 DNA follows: TGTGCCTGTGACTTCAACGGACCCGGACCTGGGGAATACACCGATAAACTCATCTTT.

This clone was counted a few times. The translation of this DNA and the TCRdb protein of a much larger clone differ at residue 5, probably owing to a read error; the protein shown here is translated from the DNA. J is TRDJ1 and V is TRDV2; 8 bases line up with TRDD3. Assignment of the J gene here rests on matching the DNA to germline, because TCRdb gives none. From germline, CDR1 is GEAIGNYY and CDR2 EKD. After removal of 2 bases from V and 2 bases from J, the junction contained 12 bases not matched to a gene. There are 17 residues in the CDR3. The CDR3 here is CACDIGLGDATTDKLIF. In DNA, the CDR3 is TGTGCCTGTGACATCGGGCTGGGGGACGCAACGACCGATAAACTCATCTTT.

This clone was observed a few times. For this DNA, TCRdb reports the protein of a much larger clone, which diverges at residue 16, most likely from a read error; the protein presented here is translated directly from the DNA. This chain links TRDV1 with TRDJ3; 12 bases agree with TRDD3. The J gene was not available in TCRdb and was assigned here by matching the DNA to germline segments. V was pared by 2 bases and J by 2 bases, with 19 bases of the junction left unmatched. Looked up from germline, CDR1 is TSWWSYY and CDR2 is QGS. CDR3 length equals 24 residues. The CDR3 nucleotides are TGTGCTCTTGGGGAAAGGCCCTACCTTCCAACTGGGGGATACTTCCCCTGGGACACCCGACAGATGTTTTTC. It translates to CALGERPYLPTGGYFPWDTRQMFF.